This paragraph covers one TCR beta chain sequence. The data derive from a study of shared clonotypes between healthy human individuals. Healthy HIV-negative adults without recent acute infections or vaccinations served as donors. CDR1 is LGHNA and CDR2 is YNFKEQ in the germline V gene. V shed 2 bases and J 3 bases; nucleotides not matched to a gene: 9. The CDR3 consists of 16 residues. TCRdb keeps only in-frame clones here, not all; method: immunoSEQ multiplex PCR. The data contain around 370,000 clones, about 96% of them singletons. Specimen: memory CD8+ T cells sorted from blood. Stated subset: CD45RO+ cells pooled with CCR7-negative TemRA cells. This TCR derives from a man under 40 in good health. This sequence joins TRBV4-2 and TRBJ2-7; 8 nucleotides line up with TRBD1. CDR3 residues: CASSQPHRGENYEQYF. CDR3 in DNA: TGTGCCAGCAGCCAACCCCACAGGGGGGAAAACTACGAGCAGTACTTC.